The 2 T cell receptor beta chains listed next were all sequenced from one sample in a study of shared clonotypes between healthy human individuals. The assay was immunoSEQ multiplex PCR, and TCRdb's table has in-frame clones only and misses some. The sample lists more than 2,000,000 clones, over 90% occurring once. The sequencing input was naive CD4+ T cells from PBMCs. Subset described: CD45RA+ positively selected. These TCRs come from a man between 18 and 35 years old in good health. Some clones in this sample may be carry-over from other donors' samples.

This chain links TRBV5-4 with TRBJ1-2; 9 nucleotides line up with TRBD1. The CDR3 length is 15 residues. The V gene end was trimmed by 2 bases and the J gene end by 5 bases; junction bases not matched to a gene: 7. From germline, CDR1 is SGHNT and CDR2 YYREEE (reference sequence). This CDR3 is CASSLGGQGKYGYTF. CDR3 in DNA: TGTGCCAGCAGCTTAGGGGGACAGGGTAAATATGGCTACACCTTC.

V usage is TRBV9 and J usage is TRBJ2-3, with 7 bases matching TRBD2. The germline V gene encodes CDR1 SGDLS and CDR2 YYNGEE. V lost 4 bases, J lost 2 bases, and 10 bases stayed unmatched. CDR3 length equals 16 residues. CDR3 amino acids: CASSLGTIAYTDTQYF. The CDR3 DNA reads TGTGCCAGCAGCCTCGGGACTATCGCTTACACAGATACGCAGTATTTT.